Sequencing of this TCR beta chain was carried out in a study of blood T cell repertoires in COVID-19. Overall study context: Material from acute and convalescent COVID-19 was sourced from the United States, Italy and Spain. Sources were T cells, B-cell-depleted T cells, or PBMCs; the material itself was cDNA or gDNA.

Here immunoSEQ multiplex PCR was the method, and the copy in TCRdb shows in-frame clones only, minus some. Seen here are under 150,000 clones, 70% to 80% observed once, and the top ten hold 3.5% to 5%. V lost 8 bases, J lost 4 bases, and 10 bases stayed unmatched. Germline CDR1 PRHDT, CDR2 FYEKMQ (reference sequence). CDR3 size: 14 residues. This chain uses TRBV13 with TRBJ1-1, with 7 bases aligning to TRBD1. The sequencing sample was made of peripheral blood. The receptor's source is a woman older than 75 with active or convalescent COVID-19. The CDR3 is CASGTDRVVTEAFF. In DNA form, the CDR3 reads TGTGCCAGCGGGACCGACAGGGTAGTCACTGAAGCTTTCTTT.